This TCR beta chain derives from a study of CXCR3-negative and CXCR3-positive naive CD8 T cells. Whole-study context: Sequencing gave roughly 130 million TRB reads overall, about 1.5 +/- 0.3 million per library. Points from the study as a whole: CXCR3-negative and CXCR3-positive naive cells shared comparable TRBV-TRBJ usage, but memory cells did not. For CXCR3-positive naive cells, TRB CDR3s were more hydrophobic than those of CXCR3-negative naive cells. Comparably high diversity was seen in both naive subsets, and much lower diversity in memory CD8+ cells.

This CDR3 comprises 11 residues. Germline lookup yields CDR1 MNHEY and CDR2 SVGAGI. UMI-labeled 5' RACE yielded the TRB cDNA libraries. No DNA is given; TCRdb re-called the 5' RACE reads and lists each CDR3 protein once. Reported are 80,000 to 100,000 distinct CDR3 sequences; the ten largest clones contain about 0.8%. As to this clonotype: Its specificity is unknown.

Input material: naive CXCR3+ CD8+ T cells from blood. The sample's subset: CD45RO-CCR7+CD27+CD95- naive CD8+ T cells expressing CXCR3 (TNR3+). This TCR came from a human donor in good health. Some clones in this sample may be carry-over from other donors' samples. This chain uses TRBV6-5 with TRBJ1-1. CDR3 amino acids: CASRTAGEAFF.